Described below is a single TCR beta chain sequence and its context. Its specificity is unknown. Germline values: CDR1 SQVTM, CDR2 ANQGSEA. V was pared by 4 bases and J by 7 bases, with 11 bases between. This CDR3 contains 12 residues. The sample originates from a study of T-cell memory formation after mild COVID-19. Study conclusions and caveats: Among clones contracting day 15 to 85, CD4/CD8 was balanced, whereas later expanders leaned CD4+. Mainly in CM and EM were contracting CD4+ clones; CD8+ were in EMRA. Cross-reactive memory appears to have joined, as suggested by some responding clones showing up in pre-infection memory.

TCRdb analysed the 5' RACE reads with MiXCR anew, one entry per CDR3 protein. The sample comprises approximately 60,000 distinct CDR3 sequences, roughly 9.9% of which are singletons, and approximately 1.1% rests with the top ten. The sequencing input was PBMCs or a T cell subset sorted from them (not recorded which). The TCR originated in a man aged 18 to 30 who had mild COVID-19 (a few samples of this study predate the infection). Cell type and time point are not known. The V gene is TRBV29-1, the J gene TRBJ2-1; D not resolved. CDR3 region: CSVVVSLNEQFF. In nucleotides, the CDR3 is TGCAGCGTTGTCGTCAGCTTAAATGAGCAGTTCTTC.